This is a list of T cell receptor beta chains from one sample in a study of T cell changes during pregnancy in multiple sclerosis. Here immunoSEQ multiplex PCR was the method, and the copy in TCRdb shows in-frame clones only, minus some. The data show fewer than 60,000 clones, 80% to 95% seen once. Here the sequenced sample was CD4+ T cells from peripheral blood mononuclear cells, taken after pregnancy. The source of these receptors is a female donor with multiple sclerosis, enrolled in a pregnancy study. The conserved cysteine and the conserved F or W are not part of the CDR3 here.

>TRBJ2-7|TRBV18
ASSYTSSYEQY
>TRBJ1-1|TRBV14
ASSQVGQGEAF
>TRBJ2-1|TRBV5-1
ASSWGTGTGDNEQF
>TRBJ2-1|TRBV29-1
SVVLQGYNEQF
>TRBJ2-2|TRBV9
ASTMRQAANTGELF
>TRBJ1-5|TRBV19
ASRRKGVSNQPQH
>TRBJ1-5|TRBV6-5
ASSYDRGGNQPQH
>TRBJ2-7|TRBV14
ASSRAGYGYEQY
>TRBJ2-1|TRBV6-1
ASSGGMGGGF
>TRBJ2-5|TRBV14
ASSPGLAKQETQY
>TRBJ2-1|TRBV5-8
ASSLDRGLNEQF
>TRBJ2-1|TRBV11-3
ASSLDLDRGGAQF
>TRBJ2-6|TRBV4-1
ASSQDGLAGVGGANVLT
>TRBJ1-4|TRBV11-2
ASKGPGITNEKLF
>TRBJ1-2|TRBV19
ASRGTGYGYT
>TRBJ1-2|TRBV4-2
ASSQPTGGDYGYT
>TRBJ1-5|TRBV18
ASSPIGSRQPQH
>TRBJ1-5|TRBV6-1
ASRSRGRGNQPQH
>TRBJ2-7|TRBV5-5
ASSSKAVLYEQY
>TRBJ2-7|TRBV19
ASSRDSFYEQY
>TRBJ1-5|TRBV29-1
SVVESGGNQPQH
>TRBJ2-5|TRBV2
ASSEAASGQETQY
>TRBJ2-5|TRBV5-1
ASNLRGQGFMEETQY
>TRBJ1-1|TRBV5-1
ASRQGWMNTEAF
>TRBJ2-5|TRBV12-5
ASGSPPQGGQETQY
>TRBJ2-3|TRBV5-8
ASSLSGGSTDTQY
>TRBJ1-5|TRBV2
ASSLRQGVQPQH
>TRBJ2-5|TRBV9
ASSVGGLAETQY
>TRBJ2-7|TRBV20-1
SAPLGSEQY
>TRBJ1-4|TRBV25-1
ASSDMESGGEKLF
>TRBJ1-1|TRBV11-1
ASSSRGVTEAF
>TRBJ2-3|TRBV29-1
SIPASGTPDTQY
>TRBJ2-4|TRBV7-3
ASSSHARGLAGGHIQY
>TRBJ2-5|TRBV11-2
ASSVTSGRQETQY
>TRBJ2-1|TRBV7-3
ASSLIPQRGRSNEQF
>TRBJ2-5|TRBV7-9
ASSFRQSNQETQY
>TRBJ2-6|TRBV7-2
ASSRFSGANVLT
>TRBJ1-5|TRBV29-1
SVGGMGTGGYQPQH
>TRBJ1-5|TRBV11-3
ASSLIQAWPQH
>TRBJ2-2|TRBV7-2
ASSFSIGGGSYFGELF
>TRBJ1-3|TRBV7-2
ASGAYSGNTIY
>TRBJ1-2|TRBV19
ASSSAGPIYGYT
>TRBJ2-3|TRBV6-6
ASAAGYTDTQY
>TRBJ1-1|TRBV5-1
ASSLQVGPEAF
>TRBJ1-3|TRBV18
ASSPNRGHSGNTIY
>TRBJ2-3|TRBV27
ASSPRQTSGRAYTQY